This TCR beta chain was sequenced during a study of T cell repertoires in cytomegalovirus infection. Findings and caveats of the study: Dominating the ex vivo response were HLA-C-restricted CMV-specific TCR beta clonotypes.

TCRdb recomputed calls from the reads with MiXCR, one row per CDR3 protein. This table holds 75,000 to 95,000 distinct CDR3 sequences, about 44% found once. With V trimmed by 6 bases and J by 3 bases, 7 bases remained unmatched. The CDR3 is 15 residues long. The germline CDR1 and CDR2 sequences are SGHTA and FQGTGA. Comment on this clonotype: Its antigen is as yet unknown.

Sample: CD8+ T cells from cultured PBMCs, taken from culture after CMV antigen stimulation. This TCR derives from a human donor in good health (CMV status not recorded). Some clones in this sample may be carry-over from other donors' samples. The gene calls are TRBV7-3 and TRBJ2-5; TRBD2 matches at 10 bases. The CDR3 nucleotides read TGTGCCAGCAGTACTCTAGCGGGGGCCGAAGAGACCCAGTACTTC. Protein: CASSTLAGAEETQYF.